Here is one TCR beta chain with its context. It lacks a known antigen. No quality values exist for individual bases; no much larger clone is one base distant. The data were obtained in a study of shared clonotypes between healthy human individuals (dated by TCRdb to about 2020). For the study in its entirety: A few men and two women, aged 18 to 49 years, made up the cohort. For each donor, three plates each were used for CD4 naive and CD4 memory, two plates were used for CD8 naive, and one plate was used for CD8 memory. The study deeply sequenced blood TCR repertoires of about 5 healthy adults to estimate repertoire size and the extent of clonotype sharing between individuals. Different laboratories and diverse techniques were used to prepare libraries and sequence TCR repertoires, to increase sequencing depth and limit assay-specific biases. Per donor, leukapheresis produced somewhere between about 0.9 and 9 billion PBMCs.

The full study reports these points: Based on pairwise subsampling, the degree of clonotype sharing among donors was expected to be affected by sequencing depth. Across a handful of donors, approximately 5% of naive CD4, roughly 3.8% of naive CD8, 2.3% of memory CD4, and approximately 0.42% of memory CD8 clonotypes were shared. Compared with non-shared clonotypes, clonotypes shared by all four sorted-subset donors had higher generation probabilities. Even with the large sequencing depth, rarefaction of the sorted-subset datasets indicated that sequencing was incomplete. Because the study included a small number of donors, the genetic and exposure-history diversity represented was limited. Naive subsets generally had larger estimated clonotype richness than memory subsets did. Sampling was limited to blood, and TCR repertoires in tissue likely differ from TCR repertoires in blood.

Using the deep immunoSEQ assay, TCR CDR3 regions were amplified from genomic DNA by multiplex PCR. For each cell subset, the extracted genomic DNA was distributed evenly across all wells of several immunoSEQ 96-well plates, and each plate served as one replicate. For sorted subsets, each replicate PCR was loaded with around 220 ng genomic DNA, equivalent to 25,000 to 35,000 T cell genomes. Purified libraries were measured with a Qubit 3.0 fluorometer, size-checked on a Bioanalyzer 2100, and measured again with the KAPA Library Quantification kit. Every immunoSEQ 96-well plate was sequenced on a separate single-read 150-cycle Illumina NextSeq 550 flow cell. The study's own analysis went as follows. Because the immunoSEQ output included only junctional sequences and no quality scores, the filtering could not be the same as the filtering used for full-length reads. To assign V/J genes and CDR3, sequences were annotated using PyIR, a Python wrapper for IgBLAST v1.9, with IMGT germline references. Reads with weak V/J assignments (E-value above 1e-6), missing CDR3, stop codons, out-of-frame junctions, or ambiguous translated residues were removed. V3J clonotypes were defined as sequences sharing the same inferred V gene, J gene, and CDR3 amino acid sequence. Percentage overlap between repertoires was computed as shared unique clonotypes divided by the size of the smaller repertoire. Richness of each repertoire was evaluated using RTK rarefaction, the Chao1 estimator, and Recon v2.1 estimates of unobserved clonotypes. OLGA was used to compute generation probabilities for all TCRbeta clonotypes that the gDNA method yielded from a handful of donors. In its TCRdb copy, this immuneACCESS table keeps in-frame sequences only and misses some clones. Where compared with another copy, unresolved V genes explain less than half of these, and the others have no known cause. Clone size and V and J calls were adopted from that table, with D and trimming inferred from the DNA. Counted in this sample were hundreds of thousands of clones; about 74% of them appeared once. The ten largest clones capture around 1.6% of the sample.

From the germline V gene, CDR1 is KGHSH and CDR2 is LQKENI. The V and J ends are trimmed by 2 bases and 1 base, leaving 5 bases between them. From the cysteine up to the phenylalanine, the CDR3 has a length of 13 residues. CDR3 DNA only is kept here, 39 bases in frame from base 1. Healthy HIV-negative adults with no recently reported acute infections or vaccinations were included as donors. Every donor was a Caucasian adult living in Nashville, Tennessee, USA. CD4+ T cells were enriched through magnetic negative selection, after which naive cells were positively selected on CD45RA and the remaining negative fraction served as the memory subset. Blood was obtained by leukapheresis, after which PBMCs were separated by Ficoll-Histopaque density gradient centrifugation and cryopreserved in liquid nitrogen vapor phase. Purity and quantity of every magnetically sorted T cell population were checked by analytical flow cytometry. Genomic DNA was isolated from every sorted fraction and measured by UV absorbance on a Nanodrop 2000c.

Sequences were obtained from memory CD4+ T cells sorted from blood. The sample's cell subset or site, from its label and the paper: CD45RA-negative fraction. This receptor was taken from a woman aged 25 to 39 in good health. Rearrangement joined TRBV18 to TRBJ1-2, with the D gene not clear enough to name. The nucleotide sequence is given as TGTGCCAGCTCACCAGCAGTTAACTATGGCTACACCTTC. This translates into CASSPAVNYGYTF.